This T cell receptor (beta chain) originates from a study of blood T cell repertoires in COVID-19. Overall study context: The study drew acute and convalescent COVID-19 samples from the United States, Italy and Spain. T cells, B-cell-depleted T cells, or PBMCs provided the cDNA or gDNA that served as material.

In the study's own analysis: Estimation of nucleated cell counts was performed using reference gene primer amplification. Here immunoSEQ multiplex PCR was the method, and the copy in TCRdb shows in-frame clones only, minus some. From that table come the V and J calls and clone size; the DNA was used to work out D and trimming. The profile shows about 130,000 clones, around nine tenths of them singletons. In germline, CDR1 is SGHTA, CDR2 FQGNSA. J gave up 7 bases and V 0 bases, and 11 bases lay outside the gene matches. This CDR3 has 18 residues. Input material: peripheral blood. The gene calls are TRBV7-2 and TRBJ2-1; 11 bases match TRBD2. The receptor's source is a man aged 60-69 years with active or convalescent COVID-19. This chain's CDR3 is CASSLAQVAGGMWNEQFF. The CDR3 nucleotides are TGTGCCAGCAGCTTAGCGCAGGTAGCGGGAGGGATGTGGAATGAGCAGTTCTTC. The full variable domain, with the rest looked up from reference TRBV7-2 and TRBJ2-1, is GAGVSQSPSNKVTEKGKDVELRCDPISGHTALYWYRQSLGQGLEFLIYFQGNSAPDKSGLPSDRFSAERTGGSVSTLTIQRTQQEDSAVYLCASSLAQVAGGMWNEQFFGPGTRLTVL.